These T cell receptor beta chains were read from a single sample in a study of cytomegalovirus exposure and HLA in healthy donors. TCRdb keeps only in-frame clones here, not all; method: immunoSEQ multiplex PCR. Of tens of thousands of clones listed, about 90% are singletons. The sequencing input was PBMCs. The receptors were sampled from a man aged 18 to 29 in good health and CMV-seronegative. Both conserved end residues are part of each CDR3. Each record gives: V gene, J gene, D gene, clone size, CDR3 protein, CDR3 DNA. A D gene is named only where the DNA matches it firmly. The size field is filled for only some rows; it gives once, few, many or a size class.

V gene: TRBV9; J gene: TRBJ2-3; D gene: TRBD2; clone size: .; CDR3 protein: CASSVDPGLAPDTQYF; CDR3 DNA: TGTGCCAGCAGCGTAGACCCGGGACTAGCGCCGGATACGCAGTATTTT
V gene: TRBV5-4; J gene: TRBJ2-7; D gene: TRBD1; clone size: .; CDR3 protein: CASSGRQGYPYEQYF; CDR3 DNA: TGTGCCAGCAGCGGGAGACAGGGTTACCCCTACGAGCAGTACTTC
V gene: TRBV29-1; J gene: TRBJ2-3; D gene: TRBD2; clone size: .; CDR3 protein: CSVGPSGSTDTQYF; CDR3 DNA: TGCAGCGTTGGACCTAGCGGGAGCACAGATACGCAGTATTTT
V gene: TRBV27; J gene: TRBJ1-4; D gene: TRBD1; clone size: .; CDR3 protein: CASSKDRDEKKLFF; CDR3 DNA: TGTGCCAGCAGTAAGGACAGGGACGAGAAAAAACTGTTTTTT
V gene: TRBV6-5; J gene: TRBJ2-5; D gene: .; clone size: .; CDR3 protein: CASSYPRGSGETQYF; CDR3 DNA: TGTGCCAGCAGTTACCCCAGGGGCTCAGGAGAGACCCAGTACTTC
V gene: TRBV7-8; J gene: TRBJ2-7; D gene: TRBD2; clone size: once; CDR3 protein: CASSSLTSGTSYEQYF; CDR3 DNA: TGTGCCAGCAGCTCCCTGACTAGCGGAACCTCCTACGAGCAGTACTTC
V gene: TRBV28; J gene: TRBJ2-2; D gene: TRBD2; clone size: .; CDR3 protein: CASSTPSGRPGELFF; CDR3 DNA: TGTGCCAGCAGTACCCCTAGCGGGAGGCCCGGGGAGCTGTTTTTT
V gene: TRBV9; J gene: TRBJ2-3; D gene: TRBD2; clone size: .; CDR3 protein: CASSSGLAGPSTDTQYF; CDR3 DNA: TGTGCCAGCAGCTCAGGACTAGCGGGACCCAGCACAGATACGCAGTATTTT
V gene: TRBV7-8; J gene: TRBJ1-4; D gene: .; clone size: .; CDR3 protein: CASSSWGGPYEKLFF; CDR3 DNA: TGTGCCAGCAGCTCTTGGGGGGGGCCTTATGAAAAACTGTTTTTT
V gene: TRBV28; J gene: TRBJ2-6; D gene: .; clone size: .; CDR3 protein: CASSLEGGTGANVLTF; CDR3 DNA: TGTGCCAGCAGTTTAGAAGGAGGGACTGGGGCCAACGTCCTGACTTTC
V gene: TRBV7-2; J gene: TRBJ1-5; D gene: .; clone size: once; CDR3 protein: CASSLVTGGNQPQHF; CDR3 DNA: TGTGCCAGCAGCTTAGTGACAGGAGGCAATCAGCCCCAGCATTTT
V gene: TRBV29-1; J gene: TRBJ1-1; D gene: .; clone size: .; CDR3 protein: CSVEGEINTEAFF; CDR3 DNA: TGCAGCGTTGAAGGGGAGATCAACACTGAAGCTTTCTTT
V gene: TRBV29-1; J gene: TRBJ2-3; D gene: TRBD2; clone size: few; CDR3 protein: CSVEGGLGADTQYF; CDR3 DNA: TGCAGCGTTGAAGGAGGACTAGGGGCAGATACGCAGTATTTT
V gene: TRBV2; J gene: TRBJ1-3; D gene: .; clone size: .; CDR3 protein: CASSEQASGNTIYF; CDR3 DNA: TGTGCCAGCAGTGAACAAGCATCCGGAAACACCATATATTTT
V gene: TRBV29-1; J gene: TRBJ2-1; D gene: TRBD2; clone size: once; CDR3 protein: CSVERVQGGDEQFF; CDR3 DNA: TGCAGCGTTGAACGGGTTCAGGGAGGGGATGAGCAGTTCTTC
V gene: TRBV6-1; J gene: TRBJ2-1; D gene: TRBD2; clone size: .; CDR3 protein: CASSALAGGNNEQFF; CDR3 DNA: TGTGCCAGCAGTGCCCTAGCGGGAGGGAACAATGAGCAGTTCTTC
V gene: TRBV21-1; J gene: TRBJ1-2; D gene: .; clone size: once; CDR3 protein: CASSKGKGAFGYTF; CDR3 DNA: TGTGCCAGCAGCAAAGGAAAGGGGGCTTTCGGATACACCTTC
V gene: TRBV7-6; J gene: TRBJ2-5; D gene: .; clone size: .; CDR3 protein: CASSTHIQETQYF; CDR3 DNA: TGTGCCAGCAGCACCCACATCCAAGAGACCCAGTACTTC
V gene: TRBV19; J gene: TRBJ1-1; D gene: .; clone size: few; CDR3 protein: CASSMSSGTQEAFF; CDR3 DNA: TGTGCCAGTAGTATGTCTTCCGGGACACAAGAAGCTTTCTTT
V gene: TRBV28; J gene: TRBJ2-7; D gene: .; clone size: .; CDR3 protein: CASKSSGRTYEQYF; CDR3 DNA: TGTGCCAGCAAATCATCGGGTCGCACCTACGAGCAGTACTTC
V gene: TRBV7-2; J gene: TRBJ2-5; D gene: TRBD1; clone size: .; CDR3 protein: CASGVGGQEETQYF; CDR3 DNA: TGTGCCAGCGGGGTTGGAGGACAGGAAGAGACCCAGTACTTC
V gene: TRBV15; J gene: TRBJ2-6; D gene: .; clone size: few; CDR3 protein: CATSEGEGGANVLTF; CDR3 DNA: TGTGCCACCAGCGAAGGGGAAGGAGGGGCCAACGTCCTGACTTTC
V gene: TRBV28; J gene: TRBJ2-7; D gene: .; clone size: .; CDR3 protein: CASSFGGASYEQYF; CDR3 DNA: TGTGCCAGCAGTTTCGGCGGGGCGTCCTACGAGCAGTACTTC
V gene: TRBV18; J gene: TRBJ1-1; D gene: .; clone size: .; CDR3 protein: CASSPELLQGPTEAFF; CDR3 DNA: TGTGCCAGCTCACCGGAACTTTTGCAGGGGCCCACTGAAGCTTTCTTT
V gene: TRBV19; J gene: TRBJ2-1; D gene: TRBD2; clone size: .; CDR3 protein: CASLSASGRGIPFF; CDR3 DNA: TGTGCCAGTCTTAGCGCTAGCGGGAGGGGGATTCCGTTCTTC
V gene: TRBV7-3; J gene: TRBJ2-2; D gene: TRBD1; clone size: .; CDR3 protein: CASSRQGAPATGELFF; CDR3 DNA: TGTGCCAGCAGCCGACAGGGGGCGCCGGCCACCGGGGAGCTGTTTTTT
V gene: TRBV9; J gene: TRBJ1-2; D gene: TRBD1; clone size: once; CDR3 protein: CASSIRSGTGSYGYTF; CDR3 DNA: TGTGCCAGCAGCATTAGATCCGGGACAGGGAGCTATGGCTACACCTTC
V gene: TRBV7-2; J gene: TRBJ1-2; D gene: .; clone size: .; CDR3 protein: CASSLAKGVRGYTF; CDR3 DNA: TGTGCCAGCAGCTTAGCGAAGGGGGTAAGGGGCTACACCTTC
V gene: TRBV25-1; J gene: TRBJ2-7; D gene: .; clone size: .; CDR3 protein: CASSGPGLYEQYF; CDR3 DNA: TGTGCCAGCAGTGGTCCAGGCCTCTACGAGCAGTACTTC